This passage covers 2 T cell receptor beta chains from one sample sequenced in a study of shared T cell receptors in the human thymus. The assay was immunoSEQ multiplex PCR, and TCRdb's table has in-frame clones only and misses some. Seen here are hundreds of thousands of clones, about 84% observed once, and the top ten hold 0.013%. The data also belong to a second study, concerning human thymus T cells.

What was sequenced was thymocytes. These receptor sequences come from a boy younger than two with a congenital heart defect.

J is TRBJ1-2 and V is TRBV7-8; 9 bases map to TRBD1. This CDR3 has 16 amino acids. J gave up 2 bases and V 0 bases, and 4 bases lay outside the gene matches. Germline CDR1 and CDR2: SGHVS and FQNEAQ. CDR3 nucleotides: TGTGCCAGCAGCTTAGCCCCCGGACAGGGGAACTATGGCTACACCTTC. It specifies CASSLAPGQGNYGYTF.

The V gene is TRBV5-1, the J gene TRBJ2-3, with TRBD2 as a possible D gene (6 bases). Per germline, CDR1 SGHRS and CDR2 YFSETQ. Trimming left V 4 bases short and J 3 bases short, with 21 bases between. There are 17 residues in the CDR3. CDR3 protein: CASSPLARRDPTDTQYF. CDR3 coding DNA: TGCGCCAGCAGCCCACTGGCGCGGAGGGACCCGACAGATACGCAGTATTTT.